What follows are 30 T cell receptor beta chains derived from one specimen sequenced in a study of shared clonotypes between healthy human individuals. Profiling relied on immunoSEQ multiplex PCR, and the TCRdb table lists in-frame clones only, not all of them. The profile shows 180,000 or so clones, approximately 92% of them singletons. The sequencing sample was made of naive CD4+ T cells sorted from blood. Subset in this sample: CD45RA+ positively selected. The receptor set was obtained from a woman aged 25 to 39 in good health.

A single count supports this clone. The V call is TRBV15, the J call TRBJ2-2, with 7 bases aligning to TRBD1. Germline loops: CDR1 LNHNV, CDR2 YYDKDF (reference sequence). Trimming removed 2 bases from V and 3 bases from J; junction bases left unmatched: 3. This CDR3 has 15 amino acids. CDR3 amino acids: CATSRRQGDTGELFF. The CDR3 region has the DNA TGTGCCACCAGCAGAAGACAGGGAGACACCGGGGAGCTGTTTTTT.

The rearrangement uses TRBV5-1 and TRBJ2-5, with D unresolved. Germline V gene lookup returns CDR1 SGHRS and CDR2 YFSETQ. V lost 0 bases, J lost 5 bases, and 5 bases lay in between. The CDR3 sequence is 12 residues long. For the CDR3, the DNA is TGCGCCAGCAGCTTGGGGTTGGAGACCCAGTACTTC. It codes for CASSLGLETQYF.

V gene TRBV5-6 combines with J gene TRBJ2-7; D remains unclear. Trimming took off 2 bases at V and 2 bases at J, with 8 bases between the two ends. The CDR3 consists of 13 residues. Germline values: CDR1 SGHDT, CDR2 YYEEEE. CDR3 protein: CASSFDGPYEQYF. Written as DNA, the CDR3 is TGTGCCAGCAGCTTTGACGGGCCCTACGAGCAGTACTTC.

V and J are TRBV6-5 and TRBJ2-7, with 10 bases identical to TRBD2. V lost 0 bases to trimming and J lost 4 bases; unmatched junction nucleotides: 0. Germline lookup yields CDR1 MNHEY and CDR2 SVGAGI. This CDR3 is built from 14 residues. This CDR3 is CASSYSSGRYEQYF. The CDR3 region has the DNA TGTGCCAGCAGTTACTCTAGCGGGAGGTACGAGCAGTACTTC.

This clone came up once. This sequence joins TRBV4-1 and TRBJ2-3, with 13 nucleotides matching TRBD2. The CDR3 spans 22 residues. The junction had 16 bases not matched to a gene; V was cut back by 1 base and J by 0 bases. CDR1 MGHRA and CDR2 YSYEKL come from the germline V gene. The CDR3: CASSQGWTSGSPRHFSTDTQYF. For the CDR3, the DNA is TGCGCCAGCAGCCAAGGATGGACTAGCGGGAGCCCTAGGCATTTTAGCACAGATACGCAGTATTTT.

The chain recombines TRBV25-1 with TRBJ1-3, with a possible D match to TRBD1 (5 bases). The CDR3 totals 15 residues. Trimming cost V 10 bases and J 0 bases, with 16 bases left between them. The germline CDR1 and CDR2 sequences are MGHDK and SYGVNS. Written as DNA, the CDR3 is TGTGCCACCTCAAGGGACCGAAGCTCTGGAAACACCATATATTTT. It yields the protein CATSRDRSSGNTIYF.

The DNA for the CDR3 is TGTGCCAGCAGTTCACACGGTTGGGGGAACTATGGCTACACCTTC. Amino acids: CASSSHGWGNYGYTF. The gene calls are TRBV28 and TRBJ1-2, with D perhaps matching TRBD1 (5 bases). Between the trimmed V and J ends, which lost 4 bases and 2 bases, there was a span of 14 bases. The germline gives CDR1 MDHEN, CDR2 SYDVKM. CDR3 length equals 15 residues.

The chain is built from TRBV5-1 and TRBJ2-6, with a tentative D call TRBD2 (5 bases). This CDR3 spans 14 amino acids. Trimming stripped 2 bases from V and 3 bases from J, with 6 bases between. Looked up from germline, CDR1 is SGHRS and CDR2 is YFSETQ. The CDR3, as DNA: TGCGCCAGCAGCTTAGAGGGTGGGGCCAACGTCCTGACTTTC. As protein: CASSLEGGANVLTF.

This clone was picked up a small number of times. J is TRBJ2-7 and V is TRBV10-3; D perhaps matches TRBD2 (6 bases). Per the germline V gene, CDR1 is ENHRY and CDR2 is SYGVKD. V dropped 6 bases and J dropped 7 bases, with 16 bases sitting between them. There are 13 residues in the CDR3. The CDR3 region has the DNA TGTGCCATCAGGGCGACTAGTGGAGGGGAGCAGTACTTC. Its translation: CAIRATSGGEQYF.

The chain uses TRBV2 and TRBJ2-7; 7 positions agree with TRBD2. After removal of 7 bases from V and 0 bases from J, the junction contained 9 bases not matched to a gene. The CDR3 contains 15 residues. CDR1 and CDR2 (germline): SNHLY, FYNNEI. The CDR3, as DNA: TGTGCCAGCAATGGCGGGGACTATGGCTCCTACGAGCAGTACTTC. Translating gives CASNGGDYGSYEQYF.

The rearrangement links TRBV6-1 to TRBJ2-7; D is unclear. Germline CDR1 and CDR2: MNHNS and SASEGT. This CDR3 has 14 amino acids. The germline V and J ends were trimmed by 6 bases and 3 bases, with 15 bases remaining between them. The CDR3 DNA is TGTGCCAGCAGGGGAACGGGCCTCATCTACGAGCAGTACTTC. Translated: CASRGTGLIYEQYF.

This chain connects TRBV30 to TRBJ2-7; D unresolved. CDR1 is GTSNPN, CDR2 SVGIG, per germline (reference sequence). V was clipped by 8 bases and J by 5 bases, with 19 bases between them. This CDR3 region has 13 residues. CDR3 bases: TGTGCCGTTGGAATCTTAAGCACAGACGAGCAGTACTTC. It is translated as CAVGILSTDEQYF. Together with reference TRBV30 and TRBJ2-7, the CDR3 gives the full variable domain: SQTIHQWPATLVQPVGSPLSLECTVEGTSNPNLYWYRQAAGRGLQLLFYSVGIGQISSEVPQNLSASRPQDRQFILSSKKLLLSDSGFYLCAVGILSTDEQYFGPGTRLTVT.

This rearrangement joins TRBV19 to TRBJ1-4; D is ambiguous. Germline loops: CDR1 LNHDA, CDR2 SQIVND (reference sequence). The V end lost 7 bases, the J end lost 0 bases, and 6 bases lay between the germline ends. There are 13 residues in the CDR3. The CDR3 sequence is CASMDATNEKLFF. The CDR3 DNA reads TGTGCCAGTATGGACGCAACTAATGAAAAACTGTTTTTT.

The chain recombines TRBV7-5 with TRBJ2-7; TRBD2, the table's D call, lacks a check against the DNA. TRBV7-5 is shown as a pseudogene. There are 11 residues in the CDR3. In DNA form, the CDR3 reads TGTGTCAGAAGCCCCCGGGTCGAGCAGTACTTC. It specifies CVRSPRVEQYF.

The chain uses TRBV28 and TRBJ2-7; 13 bases align to TRBD2. The CDR3 extends over 15 amino acids. Germline assignment: CDR1 MDHEN and CDR2 SYDVKM. The junction had 5 bases not matched to a gene; V was cut back by 4 bases and J by 5 bases. The CDR3 region is CASSSLAGGPDEQYF. CDR3 DNA sequence: TGTGCCAGCAGTTCACTAGCGGGAGGGCCAGACGAGCAGTACTTC.

This chain connects TRBV19 to TRBJ2-5, with TRBD1 identical over 7 bases. The J call may be wrong; the DNA end is better matched by TRBJ2-7. CDR3 length: 14 residues. Germline V gene sequence: CDR1 LNHDA, CDR2 SQIVND (reference sequence). CDR3 sequence: CASSKGDRAGEQYF. The DNA of the CDR3 is TGTGCCAGTAGTAAGGGAGACAGGGCAGGCGAGCAGTACTTC.

The chain couples TRBV4-2 to TRBJ1-5; 11 positions match TRBD1. Germline V CDR1 and CDR2: LGHNA, YNFKEQ. V dropped 5 bases and J dropped 6; count of bases not matched to a gene: 9. The CDR3 is made up of 16 amino acids. Written as DNA, the CDR3 is TGTGCCAGCAGCTTGGAGGGACAGGGGGACAGTCAGCCCCAGCATTTT. Amino acids: CASSLEGQGDSQPQHF.

The J gene is TRBJ2-2, the V gene TRBV10-3; no reliable D call. The ends were cut back, 6 bases at V and 5 bases at J, with 16 bases in the middle. This CDR3 region has 15 residues. CDR1 is ENHRY, CDR2 SYGVKD, per germline. The CDR3 sequence is CAISWAIHGTGELFF. CDR3 sequence (DNA): TGTGCCATCAGCTGGGCTATTCACGGTACCGGGGAGCTGTTTTTT.

The chain employs TRBV6-1 and TRBJ1-5, with D perhaps TRBD1 (5 bases). The CDR3 length is 15 residues. V was shortened by 7 bases and J by 1 base, with 14 bases between the two germline ends. From germline, CDR1 is MNHNS and CDR2 SASEGT. CDR3 sequence reads: CASTPQGASNQPQHF. The CDR3, as DNA: TGTGCCAGCACCCCCCAGGGCGCAAGCAATCAGCCCCAGCATTTT.

The rearrangement links TRBV5-8 to TRBJ2-7; D unresolved. Trimming stripped 2 bases from V and 4 bases from J, with 4 bases between. The CDR3 runs to 11 residues. Germline assignment: CDR1 SGHTS and CDR2 YDEGEE. The CDR3 nucleotides are TGTGCCAGCAGCTTAACGTACGAGCAGTACTTC. Encoded protein: CASSLTYEQYF.

The rearrangement joins TRBV27 to TRBJ1-5; 7 nucleotides match TRBD1. This CDR3 has 14 residues. Germline-derived CDR1 and CDR2 are MNHEY and SMNVEV (reference sequence). V lost 7 bases, J lost 7 bases, and 10 bases stayed unmatched. CDR3 sequence reads: CASTPYRGIQPQHF. For the CDR3, the DNA is TGTGCCAGCACCCCCTACAGGGGTATCCAGCCCCAGCATTTT.

The rearrangement uses TRBV7-2 and TRBJ2-7, with D uncertain. Germline V gene lookup returns CDR1 SGHTA and CDR2 FQGNSA. Trimming cost V 4 bases and J 6 bases, with 10 bases left between them. The CDR3 length is 12 residues. CDR3 sequence reads: CASSSTSGEQYF. CDR3 nucleotides: TGTGCCAGCAGCTCGACATCCGGCGAGCAGTACTTC. Drawing the rest from reference TRBV7-2 and TRBJ2-7, the complete variable domain is GAGVSQSPSNKVTEKGKDVELRCDPISGHTALYWYRQSLGQGLEFLIYFQGNSAPDKSGLPSDRFSAERTGGSVSTLTIQRTQQEDSAVYLCASSSTSGEQYFGPGTRLTVT.

This chain joins TRBV2 and TRBJ2-7; 9 nucleotides align to TRBD1. Per the germline V gene, CDR1 is SNHLY and CDR2 is FYNNEI. With 6 bases clipped from V and 5 bases from J, the junction kept 8 bases outside the gene matches. The CDR3 length is 14 residues. This CDR3 reads CASRSDRGGNEQYF. CDR3 DNA sequence: TGTGCCAGCAGGAGTGACAGGGGGGGGAACGAGCAGTACTTC.

The J gene is TRBJ1-1, the V gene TRBV13; TRBD1 matches 7 bases. In germline, CDR1 is PRHDT, CDR2 FYEKMQ (reference sequence). V lost 4 bases to trimming and J lost 0 bases; unmatched junction nucleotides: 5. This CDR3 has 15 amino acids. The CDR3 DNA reads TGTGCCAGCAGCTCCTTGGGACAGCTGAACACTGAAGCTTTCTTT. It is translated as CASSSLGQLNTEAFF. Combining the CDR3 with reference TRBV13 and TRBJ1-1 gives the whole variable domain AAGVIQSPRHLIKEKRETATLKCYPIPRHDTVYWYQQGPGQDPQFLISFYEKMQSDKGSIPDRFSAQQFSDYHSELNMSSLELGDSALYFCASSSLGQLNTEAFFGQGTRLTVV.

This clone was seen only once. The rearrangement uses TRBV30 and TRBJ2-1; the match to TRBD2 covers 9 bases. V lost 3 bases to trimming and J lost 2 bases; unmatched junction nucleotides: 5. Per the germline V gene, CDR1 is GTSNPN and CDR2 is SVGIG (reference sequence). The length of the CDR3 is 15 residues. In nucleotides, the CDR3 is TGTGCCTGGAGCTCCGGGACTAGCCCCTACAATGAGCAGTTCTTC. Residues: CAWSSGTSPYNEQFF.

The gene calls are TRBV15 and TRBJ2-1; no clear D. This CDR3 contains 17 residues. V lost 5 bases and J lost 0, with 17 bases in between. Germline CDR1 is LNHNV and CDR2 is YYDKDF (reference sequence). CDR3 DNA: TGTGCCACCAGCGCCCAACTATCTCCGAGCTCCTACAATGAGCAGTTCTTC. This gives the protein CATSAQLSPSSYNEQFF.

V is TRBV6-5 and J is TRBJ2-3; the match to TRBD2 covers 7 bases. Looked up from germline, CDR1 is MNHEY and CDR2 is SVGAGI. With V trimmed by 4 bases and J by 5 bases, 3 bases remained unmatched. This CDR3 spans 13 amino acids. CDR3: CASSSSGRDTQYF. The CDR3 nucleotides read TGTGCCAGCAGTTCTAGCGGACGAGATACGCAGTATTTT.

This clone was found once. The chain has TRBV18 and TRBJ2-1, with D possibly matching TRBD2 (5 bases). CDR1 and CDR2 (germline): KGHSH, LQKENI. V was trimmed by 6 bases and J by 0 bases, leaving 18 bases between them. CDR3 length: 17 residues. The CDR3: CASSFLGLASSYNEQFF. As DNA, the CDR3 is TGTGCCAGCTCCTTCCTGGGGTTAGCGAGCTCCTACAATGAGCAGTTCTTC.

The gene calls are TRBV5-1 and TRBJ2-1; tentative D call: TRBD2 (5 bases). CDR1 is SGHRS, CDR2 YFSETQ, per germline. Between the trimmed V and J ends, which lost 7 bases and 2 bases, there was a span of 19 bases. CDR3 size: 16 residues. Here the CDR3 DNA reads TGCGCCAGCCGCCTCGTGAGCGGCGAACCCTACAATGAGCAGTTCTTC. Protein: CASRLVSGEPYNEQFF.

The chain uses TRBV6-1 and TRBJ1-2; tentatively, D is TRBD1 (6 bases). The V end lost 6 bases, the J end lost 2 bases, and 10 bases lay between the germline ends. CDR3 length: 13 amino acids. The germline gives CDR1 MNHNS, CDR2 SASEGT. This CDR3 reads CASRHTGNYGYTF. The CDR3 bases are TGTGCCAGCAGGCATACAGGGAACTATGGCTACACCTTC.